This TCR beta chain was retrieved from a study of cytomegalovirus exposure and HLA in healthy donors. For the study at large: The 500 to 850 first-cohort repertoires and the approximately 110 validation repertoires shared the same platform, a later analysis reported.

Study results and caveats: Specificity of a few CMV-associated chains for CMV antigens was verified in vitro. The investigators catalogued 150 or so TCR beta chains as cytomegalovirus-associated. Rarity marked most TCR sequences, yet some public TCRs occurred in many donors.

Notes on this clone: Its antigen is currently unknown.

TCRdb's table, derived via immunoSEQ multiplex PCR, lists solely in-frame clones and lacks some. This sample yields under 400,000 clones, of which 86% are seen a single time; around 0.8% belongs to the top ten. This receptor was obtained from a woman between 18 and 29 years old in good health and CMV-seronegative. Specimen: PBMCs.

CDR3 DNA: TGTGCCAGCAGTTTAAGACCTCGGGAGGATAGCAATCAGCCCCAGCATTTT. This encodes CASSLRPREDSNQPQHF. The gene calls are TRBV27 and TRBJ1-5; D remains ambiguous. The CDR3 loop spans 17 amino acids. CDR1 and CDR2 (germline): MNHEY, SMNVEV (reference sequence). V was trimmed by 2 bases and J by 0 bases, leaving 14 bases between them.